This T cell receptor (beta chain) derives from a study of beta chain features in type 1 diabetes. As for the study in general: Patients looked much like healthy donors when it came to age, gender and cell yields. Overall study findings and caveats: PCR, the amplification step, might favor shorter templates, equally in patients and controls. More deletions and fewer insertions at VDJ junctions were found in patients with type 1 diabetes. Cells carrying high TCR expression could end up over-represented when cDNA is sequenced. Moderate yet significant TCRB CDR3 shortening was seen in Type 1 diabetes patients in all four CD4+ subsets.

The entirety of the isolated RNA underwent reverse transcription, so expressed TCRB transcripts were sequenced. Data came from immunoSEQ multiplex PCR; TCRdb stores just in-frame clones and leaves some out. The sample has about 29,000 clones, 50% to 65% seen once; the top ten hold 1.4% to 1.5%. In germline, CDR1 is MDHEN, CDR2 SYDVKM. The CDR3 loop spans 17 amino acids. V lost 1 base and J lost 1, with 16 bases in between. In regard to this clone: The antigen remains undetermined.

The chain joins TRBV28 to TRBJ1-1; tentatively, D is TRBD1 (5 bases). The sample was Tregs from blood. This TCR was sampled from a woman aged 18 to 35 with type 1 diabetes. The CDR3 protein is CASSLLQVIGSNTEAFF. In DNA form, the CDR3 reads TGTGCCAGCAGTTTATTACAGGTGATTGGGTCGAACACTGAAGCTTTCTTT.